The 24 T cell receptor beta chains reported below all come from one sample, sequenced in a study of CD4+ T cells in melanoma. Sequencing was performed with immunoSEQ multiplex PCR; in TCRdb, only in-frame clones are kept and a portion is missing. The repertoire holds roughly 50,000 clones, with 89% as singletons. The sequenced sample consisted of peripheral blood. The receptor source for this set is a human donor with melanoma.

The rearrangement joins TRBV7-3 to TRBJ2-7, with TRBD2 as a possible D gene (5 bases). This CDR3 has 14 amino acids. Trimming took off 5 bases at V and 3 bases at J, with 14 bases between the two ends. Germline CDR1 and CDR2: SGHTA and FQGTGA. Here the CDR3 reads CASSPSGSHYEQYF. The CDR3 region has the DNA TGTGCCAGCAGCCCCTCGGGGTCCCACTACGAGCAGTACTTC.

The chain uses TRBV7-2 and TRBJ2-3, with 13 bases that match TRBD2. J lost 6 bases, V lost 5 bases, and 8 bases had no gene match. CDR3 length: 16 residues. Germline V gene sequence: CDR1 SGHTA, CDR2 FQGNSA. The CDR3 protein is CASSTTSGGARDTQYF. In DNA form, the CDR3 reads TGTGCCAGCAGCACTACTAGCGGGGGGGCCCGGGATACGCAGTATTTT.

The chain carries TRBV7-9 and TRBJ2-5, with 7 bases matching TRBD1. J gave up 3 bases and V 3 bases, and 4 bases lay outside the gene matches. Germline V gene sequence: CDR1 SEHNR, CDR2 FQNEAQ (reference sequence). CDR3 size: 14 residues. The CDR3, as DNA: TGTGCCAGCAGCTTCCGGGACAGCGAAGAGACCCAGTACTTC. It specifies CASSFRDSEETQYF.

The CDR3 nucleotides read TGTGCCAGCAGCTTAGTCGTCTTCGGAGAGACCCAGTACTTC. It yields the protein CASSLVVFGETQYF. The chain employs TRBV7-6 and TRBJ2-5; D gene unclear. V lost 1 base and J 4 bases, leaving 10 bases between the germline ends. Germline lookup yields CDR1 SGHVS and CDR2 FNYEAQ. The CDR3 loop spans 14 amino acids.

This chain connects TRBV5-1 to TRBJ2-1; TRBD1 might be the D (5 bases). Trimming stripped 3 bases from V and 6 bases from J, with 19 bases between. This CDR3 region has 16 residues. The germline CDR1 and CDR2 sequences are SGHRS and YFSETQ. CDR3 amino acids: CASSSRPLGASNEQFF. CDR3 sequence (DNA): TGCGCCAGCAGCTCGCGACCTCTAGGGGCTTCCAATGAGCAGTTCTTC.

In this sample, this clone turned up once. This chain links TRBV18 with TRBJ2-1, with D possibly matching TRBD2 (7 bases). V was shortened by 3 bases and J by 6 bases, with 12 bases between the two germline ends. Germline CDR1 is KGHSH and CDR2 is LQKENI. CDR3 length equals 14 residues. The CDR3 DNA follows: TGTGCCAGCTCACCGGGGGGGCCTTTCAATGAGCAGTTCTTC. As protein: CASSPGGPFNEQFF.

The J gene is TRBJ1-1, the V gene TRBV5-1; D remains ambiguous. V was clipped by 0 bases and J by 4 bases, with 10 bases between them. CDR3 size: 14 residues. The germline CDR1 and CDR2 sequences are SGHRS and YFSETQ. As DNA, the CDR3 is TGCGCCAGCAGCTTGGAGGCGCTGAGCACTGAAGCTTTCTTT. Its protein is CASSLEALSTEAFF.

This chain joins TRBV6-5 and TRBJ1-2, with a possible D match to TRBD1 (5 bases). Between the trimmed V and J ends, which lost 0 bases and 8 bases, there was a span of 16 bases. This CDR3 has 15 residues. Looked up from germline, CDR1 is MNHEY and CDR2 is SVGAGI. CDR3 residues: CASSYSRVTLWGYTF. CDR3 DNA: TGTGCCAGCAGTTACTCCAGGGTCACCCTCTGGGGCTACACCTTC.

The chain recombines TRBV19 with TRBJ2-7, with 10 nucleotides matching TRBD2. The V gene end was trimmed by 4 bases and the J gene end by 3 bases; junction bases not matched to a gene: 9. Germline V gene sequence: CDR1 LNHDA, CDR2 SQIVND (reference sequence). The CDR3 length is 16 residues. DNA of the CDR3: TGTGCCAGTAGTACCCCGGCGCCTAGCGGGGGCTACGAGCAGTACTTC. Residues: CASSTPAPSGGYEQYF.

The chain joins TRBV5-4 to TRBJ2-7; D call uncertain. This CDR3 spans 13 amino acids. Trimming shortened V by 0 bases and J by 4 bases, and 8 bases separated the two germline ends. Germline V gene lookup returns CDR1 SGHNT and CDR2 YYREEE (reference sequence). The DNA for the CDR3 is TGTGCCAGCAGCTTGGCCGGGTCGTACGAGCAGTACTTC. It is translated as CASSLAGSYEQYF.

The rearrangement joins TRBV5-6 to TRBJ2-7; TRBD2 matches 10 bases. This CDR3 is built from 15 residues. Germline CDR1 is SGHDT and CDR2 is YYEEEE. V lost 4 bases and J lost 4; bases outside the gene matches: 8. CDR3 amino acids: CASSALLAGRYEQYF. CDR3 nucleotide sequence: TGTGCCAGCAGCGCCTTACTAGCGGGGCGTTACGAGCAGTACTTC.

The chain carries TRBV18 and TRBJ1-4; 7 bases align to TRBD1. This CDR3 is 16 amino acids long. Trimming at V came to 1 base and at J to 5 bases, leaving 7 bases not matched to a gene. In germline, CDR1 is KGHSH, CDR2 LQKENI. CDR3 in amino acids: CASSPLSGTVNEKLFF. The CDR3, as DNA: TGTGCCAGCTCACCACTATCCGGGACAGTGAATGAAAAACTGTTTTTT.

This chain connects TRBV5-1 to TRBJ2-3; 7 bases align to TRBD1. Germline CDR1 reads SGHRS; CDR2 reads YFSETQ. The CDR3 runs to 15 residues. The V and J ends lost 0 bases and 2 bases, in that order; junction bases with no gene match: 3. CDR3 nucleotide sequence: TGCGCCAGCAGCTTGGACAGGGGCTCCACAGATACGCAGTATTTT. Protein: CASSLDRGSTDTQYF.

The CDR3 spells CASSLGGAQAGELFF. The CDR3 DNA sequence: TGCGCCAGCAGCTTGGGGGGGGCGCAGGCCGGGGAGCTGTTTTTT. The chain uses TRBV5-1 and TRBJ2-2, with D perhaps given as TRBD1 or TRBD2 (6 bases each). Germline assignment: CDR1 SGHRS and CDR2 YFSETQ. CDR3 length: 15 amino acids. The V end was cut by 0 bases, the J end by 6 bases, with 12 bases between. Drawing the rest from reference TRBV5-1 and TRBJ2-2, the complete variable domain is KAGVTQTPRYLIKTRGQQVTLSCSPISGHRSVSWYQQTPGQGLQFLFEYFSETQRNKGNFPGRFSGRQFSNSRSEMNVSTLELGDSALYLCASSLGGAQAGELFFGEGSRLTVL.

This chain connects TRBV4-1 to TRBJ1-2; D is unclear. Germline CDR1 is MGHRA and CDR2 is YSYEKL. This CDR3 comprises 14 residues. Trimming took off 0 bases at V and 8 bases at J, with 13 bases between the two ends. The CDR3 sequence: CASSQDHGFWGYTF. The CDR3 nucleotides read TGCGCCAGCAGCCAAGATCACGGGTTTTGGGGCTACACCTTC.

The V call is TRBV13, the J call TRBJ2-2; a weak D match, TRBD1 (5 bases). Trimming took off 5 bases at V and 8 bases at J, with 18 bases between the two ends. CDR3 length equals 15 residues. Germline assignment: CDR1 PRHDT and CDR2 FYEKMQ (reference sequence). The CDR3 spells CASSHRTTLGGELFF. In DNA form, the CDR3 reads TGTGCCAGCAGCCATCGGACAACTCTAGGGGGGGAGCTGTTTTTT.

The genes are TRBV4-3 and TRBJ1-4, with a tentative D call TRBD1 (5 bases). Per the germline V gene, CDR1 is LGHNA and CDR2 is YSLEER. Trimming took 6 bases from V and 8 from J, leaving 13 bases between them. The CDR3 consists of 13 residues. CDR3 nucleotide sequence: TGCGCCAGCAGAGGGACTTCCTTCGAAAAACTGTTTTTT. This translates into CASRGTSFEKLFF.

The chain couples TRBV27 to TRBJ2-1; 9 bases agree with TRBD1. V lost 2 bases to trimming and J lost 5 bases; unmatched junction nucleotides: 13. Germline CDR1 reads MNHEY; CDR2 reads SMNVEV (reference sequence). CDR3 length: 18 residues. CDR3 residues: CASSLQEPGDRANNEQFF. Written as DNA, the CDR3 is TGTGCCAGCAGTTTACAGGAGCCAGGGGACAGGGCTAACAATGAGCAGTTCTTC.

The chain combines TRBV9 with TRBJ2-5; a weak D match, TRBD2 (7 bases). The CDR3 covers 17 residues. Germline V lookup: CDR1 SGDLS, CDR2 YYNGEE. The germline V and J ends were trimmed by 4 bases and 2 bases, with 21 bases remaining between them. Here the CDR3 reads CASSKGGTQFLQETQYF. CDR3 nucleotides: TGTGCCAGCAGCAAGGGGGGGACACAATTCCTACAAGAGACCCAGTACTTC.

This chain links TRBV19 with TRBJ1-1, with D perhaps TRBD1 (5 bases). The germline gives CDR1 LNHDA, CDR2 SQIVND (reference sequence). V lost 6 bases and J 4 bases, leaving 18 bases between the germline ends. This CDR3 is 15 amino acids long. CDR3 nucleotide sequence: TGTGCCAGTAGCAAGGATGGGGGGGATGTCACTGAAGCTTTCTTT. It specifies CASSKDGGDVTEAFF.

V is TRBV6-6 and J is TRBJ1-1; D might be TRBD1 (5 bases). Per germline, CDR1 MNHNY and CDR2 SVGAGI (reference sequence). Trimming stripped 5 bases from V and 4 bases from J, with 11 bases between. CDR3 size: 13 residues. This CDR3 reads CASSQTGATEAFF. CDR3 nucleotides: TGTGCCAGCAGTCAAACAGGTGCCACTGAAGCTTTCTTT.

The chain joins TRBV6-1 to TRBJ1-5; the D gene is possibly TRBD1 (5 bases). The CDR3 runs 14 residues. CDR1 is MNHNS and CDR2 is SASEGT in the germline V gene. The V and J ends lost 1 base and 7 bases respectively, with 11 bases between them. In DNA form, the CDR3 reads TGTGCCAGCAGTGAAGGGGCAGGGTGGCAGCCCCAGCATTTT. Translation: CASSEGAGWQPQHF.

The chain links TRBV29-1 to TRBJ2-1; no clear D. Trimming shortened V by 3 bases and J by 4 bases, and 7 bases separated the two germline ends. The CDR3 loop spans 12 amino acids. Germline V lookup: CDR1 SQVTM, CDR2 ANQGSEA. Here the CDR3 DNA reads TGCAGCGTTGAGGCAGCTTACAATGAGCAGTTCTTC. Translation gives CSVEAAYNEQFF.

The chain is built from TRBV30 and TRBJ1-2; D unresolved. Germline V gene lookup returns CDR1 GTSNPN and CDR2 SVGIG (reference sequence). The CDR3 is made up of 13 amino acids. V was pared by 0 bases and J by 1 base, with 6 bases between. The CDR3 sequence: CAWSVSDNYGYTF. DNA of the CDR3: TGTGCCTGGAGTGTATCGGATAACTATGGCTACACCTTC.